The 26 T cell receptor beta chains below all came from one sample that was sequenced in a study of blood T cell repertoires in COVID-19. Profiling relied on immunoSEQ multiplex PCR, and the TCRdb table lists in-frame clones only, not all of them. The data show 140,000 to 150,000 clones, more than 75% seen once. Sequenced material: peripheral blood. These receptors all stem from a human donor with acute or convalescent COVID-19. The donor label of this sample is uncertain.

This rearrangement joins TRBV5-6 to TRBJ2-4, with D perhaps TRBD1 (5 bases). Germline loops: CDR1 SGHDT, CDR2 YYEEEE. The V gene lost 4 bases and the J gene lost 8 bases, with 13 bases spanning the gap. The CDR3 length is 13 residues. The CDR3 DNA follows: TGTGCCAGCAGCCCCTCGCAGGGTGACATTCAGTACTTC. Its translation: CASSPSQGDIQYF. The full variable domain, its missing parts supplied by reference TRBV5-6 and TRBJ2-4, is DAGVTQSPTHLIKTRGQQVTLRCSPKSGHDTVSWYQQALGQGPQFIFQYYEEEERQRGNFPDRFSGHQFPNYSSELNVNALLLGDSALYLCASSPSQGDIQYFGAGTRLSVL.

CDR3 sequence: CASSLDRKNTIYF. The CDR3 nucleotides are TGTGCCAGCAGCTTAGACAGGAAAAACACCATATATTTT. The chain couples TRBV11-2 to TRBJ1-3; D is undetermined. Per the germline V gene, CDR1 is SGHAT and CDR2 is FQNNGV. V was pared by 0 bases and J by 6 bases, with 6 bases between. The CDR3 contains 13 residues.

V is TRBV3-1 (or the pseudogene TRBV3-2) and J is TRBJ2-7, with 8 bases that match TRBD1. This CDR3 is built from 15 residues. Looked up from germline, CDR1 is LGHDT and CDR2 is YNNKEL (reference sequence). The V segment lost 5 bases and the J segment 1 base; nucleotides outside the gene matches: 7. CDR3 bases: TGTGCCAGCAGCGCTCGGGACAGGTATTCCTACGAGCAGTACTTC. Translation gives CASSARDRYSYEQYF.

The chain recombines TRBV5-4 with TRBJ2-1, with D possibly TRBD1 on 5 matching bases. Germline V gives CDR1 SGHNT, CDR2 YYREEE (reference sequence). The CDR3 is 14 amino acids. V gave up 1 base and J gave up 4 bases, with 9 bases separating them. The DNA of the CDR3 is TGTGCCAGCAGCTTGAGACAGTCTTACAATGAGCAGTTCTTC. Amino acids: CASSLRQSYNEQFF.

V and J are TRBV5-4 and TRBJ2-7, with D possibly matching TRBD1 (5 bases). The CDR3 consists of 14 residues. Trimming shortened V by 0 bases and J by 1 base, and 8 bases separated the two germline ends. Germline CDR1 is SGHNT and CDR2 is YYREEE (reference sequence). The CDR3 DNA reads TGTGCCAGCAGCTTGGTCAGGGATTCCTACGAGCAGTACTTC. Translated, it gives CASSLVRDSYEQYF.

The chain recombines TRBV12-3 or TRBV12-4 with TRBJ1-1; no firm D call. The CDR3 is 12 residues long. V was trimmed by 5 bases and J by 9 bases, leaving 13 bases between them. CDR3 sequence reads: CASSARPGKAFF. The CDR3 DNA sequence: TGTGCCAGCAGTGCTCGACCGGGAAAAGCTTTCTTT.

CDR3 nucleotide sequence: TGTGCCAGCAGTTTGAACGGTTACAATGAGCAGTTCTTC. This translates into CASSLNGYNEQFF. The chain combines TRBV12-3 or TRBV12-4 with TRBJ2-1, with D uncertain. V gave up 3 bases and J gave up 4 bases, with 7 bases separating them. The CDR3 consists of 13 residues.

The chain carries TRBV6-2 or TRBV6-3 and TRBJ1-2, with D uncertain. V lost 4 bases, J lost 8 bases, and 11 bases lay in between. CDR1 and CDR2 (germline): MNHEY, SVGEGT. This CDR3 comprises 12 residues. The CDR3 reads CASSFRLLGYTF. The CDR3 region has the DNA TGTGCCAGCAGTTTCAGGCTTTTAGGCTACACCTTC.

This clone came up a few times. The chain carries TRBV5-5 and TRBJ2-1; TRBD2 agrees at 10 bases. CDR1 and CDR2 from the germline V gene are SGHKS and YYEKEE (reference sequence). Trimming removed 0 bases from V and 13 bases from J; junction bases left unmatched: 7. The CDR3 runs 14 residues. CDR3 residues: CASSLGLAGADQFF. Here the CDR3 DNA reads TGTGCCAGCAGCTTGGGGCTAGCGGGGGCCGATCAGTTCTTC.

The chain links TRBV5-6 to TRBJ2-5; 7 bases map to TRBD1. The CDR3 spans 14 residues. CDR1 is SGHDT and CDR2 is YYEEEE in the germline V gene. Trimming took 4 bases from V and 5 from J; bases not matched to a gene: 8. CDR3 protein: CASSRRQGVETQYF. The CDR3 bases are TGTGCCAGCAGCCGGAGGCAGGGGGTGGAGACCCAGTACTTC.

The chain employs TRBV5-1 and TRBJ2-1, with 7 bases aligning to TRBD1. Trimming removed 1 base from V and 10 bases from J; junction bases left unmatched: 11. Germline-derived CDR1 and CDR2 are SGHRS and YFSETQ. This CDR3 is built from 15 residues. In nucleotides, the CDR3 is TGCGCCAGCAGCTTGTCTCATGCAGGGGGTAGCGAGCAGTTCTTC. The encoded protein is CASSLSHAGGSEQFF. The entire variable domain, with the rest obtained from reference TRBV5-1 and TRBJ2-1, is as follows: KAGVTQTPRYLIKTRGQQVTLSCSPISGHRSVSWYQQTPGQGLQFLFEYFSETQRNKGNFPGRFSGRQFSNSRSEMNVSTLELGDSALYLCASSLSHAGGSEQFFGPGTRLTVL.

The chain carries TRBV9 and TRBJ1-6; 8 bases are shared with TRBD1. The CDR3 has 15 amino acids. V shed 0 bases, J shed 7 bases, and the junction held 3 bases outside the gene matches. From germline, CDR1 is SGDLS and CDR2 YYNGEE. The CDR3 DNA sequence: TGTGCCAGCAGCGTAGAGGCAGGGGGCAATTCACCCCTCCACTTT. Its protein is CASSVEAGGNSPLHF.

This clone was observed a handful of times. V usage is TRBV7-2 and J usage is TRBJ1-3; D is perhaps TRBD1 (5 bases). CDR1 is SGHTA, CDR2 FQGNSA, per germline. The CDR3 is made up of 15 amino acids. The V and J ends lost 1 base and 4 bases respectively, with 11 bases between them. CDR3 in amino acids: CASSLDGRAGNTIYF. DNA for the CDR3: TGTGCCAGCAGCTTAGACGGCAGGGCGGGAAACACCATATATTTT.

V is TRBV2 and J is TRBJ2-1; 14 nucleotides align to TRBD2. The CDR3 length is 16 residues. V shed 6 bases, J shed 7 bases, and the junction held 8 bases outside the gene matches. The germline CDR1 and CDR2 sequences are SNHLY and FYNNEI. The CDR3 loop is CASRETRLAGGNEQFF. The CDR3 coding sequence is TGTGCCAGCAGGGAGACAAGACTAGCGGGGGGGAATGAGCAGTTCTTC.

This sequence joins TRBV30 and TRBJ1-3; D unclear. V dropped 0 bases and J dropped 9 bases, with 12 bases sitting between them. There are 13 residues in the CDR3. Germline V gives CDR1 GTSNPN, CDR2 SVGIG (reference sequence). CDR3 nucleotide sequence: TGTGCCTGGAGTGTAAGCCAGGCGATCACCATATATTTT. Protein sequence: CAWSVSQAITIYF.

Note on this clone: The same CDR3 also results from other DNA sequences found in this sample. The gene calls are TRBV29-1 and TRBJ2-1, with 11 bases lining up with TRBD2. This CDR3 comprises 13 residues. Trimming at V came to 7 bases and at J to 4 bases, leaving 3 bases not matched to a gene. Germline V gene lookup returns CDR1 SQVTM and CDR2 ANQGSEA. This CDR3 is CSGLAGGYNEQFF. The CDR3 DNA reads as TGCAGCGGTCTAGCGGGGGGTTACAATGAGCAGTTCTTC.

Judged by abundance, this clone is medium-sized. The chain links TRBV6-6 to TRBJ1-1, with D possibly matching TRBD1 (6 bases). Germline CDR1 reads MNHNY; CDR2 reads SVGAGI (reference sequence). The CDR3 contains 16 residues. V gave up 5 bases and J gave up 0 bases, with 16 bases separating them. The CDR3 reads CASSRVEAGVNTEAFF. CDR3 nucleotides: TGTGCCAGCAGTCGAGTGGAGGCAGGGGTGAACACTGAAGCTTTCTTT.

The genes are TRBV23-1 and TRBJ2-1; D is perhaps TRBD1 (6 bases). TRBV23-1 belongs to the ORF category, with a function that is uncertain. V lost 8 bases and J 2 bases, leaving 13 bases between the germline ends. This CDR3 region has 14 residues. CDR3 sequence reads: CASGLDRPYNEQFF. CDR3 DNA: TGCGCCAGCGGATTGGACAGACCCTACAATGAGCAGTTCTTC.

The chain uses TRBV19 and TRBJ1-1; D not resolved. The germline V gene encodes CDR1 LNHDA and CDR2 SQIVND (reference sequence). Trimming removed 5 bases at V and 1 base at J, with 14 bases between. The CDR3 loop spans 15 amino acids. DNA for the CDR3: TGTGCCAGTAGTCCCAAGCCTTACAGGAACACTGAAGCTTTCTTT. The encoded protein is CASSPKPYRNTEAFF.

The chain has TRBV20-1 and TRBJ1-2; D not resolved. The CDR3 spans 14 residues. V was trimmed by 3 bases and J by 0 bases, leaving 11 bases between them. Germline CDR1 reads DFQATT; CDR2 reads SNEGSKA (reference sequence). The CDR3 sequence is CSASGRRANYGYTF. The DNA of the CDR3 is TGCAGTGCTAGTGGCAGGCGGGCTAACTATGGCTACACCTTC.

This rearrangement joins TRBV5-6 to TRBJ1-3; 9 nucleotides agree with TRBD1. V trimming: 4 bases; J trimming: 4 bases; junction bases outside the gene matches: 0. Germline values: CDR1 SGHDT, CDR2 YYEEEE. This CDR3 contains 13 residues. CDR3 nucleotide sequence: TGTGCCAGCAGCGGGACAGGGGGAAACACCATATATTTT. As protein: CASSGTGGNTIYF.

The sample holds one count of this clone. The genes are TRBV27 and TRBJ1-1, with 8 bases matching TRBD1. V was pared by 4 bases and J by 2 bases, with 12 bases of the junction left unmatched. Germline loops: CDR1 MNHEY, CDR2 SMNVEV (reference sequence). This CDR3 region has 17 residues. The CDR3 DNA follows: TGTGCCAGCAGTTCCTATAGGGGGACAGGTAGAAACACTGAAGCTTTCTTT. Its translation is CASSSYRGTGRNTEAFF.

The chain links TRBV19 to TRBJ1-5, with TRBD1 matching over 7 bases. Unmatched junction bases numbered 9, after V lost 6 bases and J lost 4 bases. Germline CDR1 LNHDA, CDR2 SQIVND (reference sequence). This CDR3 spans 15 amino acids. CDR3 nucleotides: TGTGCCAGTAGCCTACAGGGGCAATTGAATCAGCCCCAGCATTTT. Protein: CASSLQGQLNQPQHF.

The chain uses TRBV6-5 and TRBJ1-5, with D tentatively TRBD1 (6 bases). The CDR3 loop spans 15 amino acids. V was clipped by 6 bases and J by 9 bases, with 21 bases between them. Germline-derived CDR1 and CDR2 are MNHEY and SVGAGI. The DNA for the CDR3 is TGTGCCAGCAGGGCGGCGGGGGGGCCCTCACCGCCCCAGCATTTT. Protein sequence: CASRAAGGPSPPQHF.

This clone was seen more than once but under ten times. The rearrangement links TRBV5-1 to TRBJ1-1; weak D call: TRBD1 (5 bases). Trimming stripped 0 bases from V and 0 bases from J, with 9 bases between. Germline lookup yields CDR1 SGHRS and CDR2 YFSETQ. This CDR3 comprises 15 residues. The CDR3 region has the DNA TGCGCCAGCAGCTTGGGAAAGGGGATGAACACTGAAGCTTTCTTT. This encodes CASSLGKGMNTEAFF.

The J gene is TRBJ1-1, the V gene TRBV5-1; possible D gene TRBD1, 6 bases. The CDR3 is 15 residues long. V was clipped by 5 bases and J by 4 bases, with 18 bases between them. Per germline, CDR1 SGHRS and CDR2 YFSETQ. CDR3 sequence: CASRGGGPGRTEAFF. CDR3 sequence (DNA): TGCGCCAGCAGGGGAGGGGGGCCCGGGCGCACTGAAGCTTTCTTT. Filled out from reference TRBV5-1 and TRBJ1-1, the complete variable domain reads KAGVTQTPRYLIKTRGQQVTLSCSPISGHRSVSWYQQTPGQGLQFLFEYFSETQRNKGNFPGRFSGRQFSNSRSEMNVSTLELGDSALYLCASRGGGPGRTEAFFGQGTRLTVV.